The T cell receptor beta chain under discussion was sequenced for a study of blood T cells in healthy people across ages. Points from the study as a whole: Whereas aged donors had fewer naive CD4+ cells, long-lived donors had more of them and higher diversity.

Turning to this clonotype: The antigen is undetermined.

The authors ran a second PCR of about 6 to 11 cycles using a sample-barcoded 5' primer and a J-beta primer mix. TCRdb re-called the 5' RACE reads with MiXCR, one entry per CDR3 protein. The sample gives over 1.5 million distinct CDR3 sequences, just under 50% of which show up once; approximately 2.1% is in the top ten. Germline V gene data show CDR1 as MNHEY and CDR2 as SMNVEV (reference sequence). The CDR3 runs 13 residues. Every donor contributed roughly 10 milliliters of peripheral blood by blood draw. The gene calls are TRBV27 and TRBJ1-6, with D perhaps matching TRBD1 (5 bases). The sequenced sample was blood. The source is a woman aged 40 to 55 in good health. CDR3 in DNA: TGTGCTGCGGGGGGACTAATATTTTCACCCCTCCACTTT. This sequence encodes CAAGGLIFSPLHF.